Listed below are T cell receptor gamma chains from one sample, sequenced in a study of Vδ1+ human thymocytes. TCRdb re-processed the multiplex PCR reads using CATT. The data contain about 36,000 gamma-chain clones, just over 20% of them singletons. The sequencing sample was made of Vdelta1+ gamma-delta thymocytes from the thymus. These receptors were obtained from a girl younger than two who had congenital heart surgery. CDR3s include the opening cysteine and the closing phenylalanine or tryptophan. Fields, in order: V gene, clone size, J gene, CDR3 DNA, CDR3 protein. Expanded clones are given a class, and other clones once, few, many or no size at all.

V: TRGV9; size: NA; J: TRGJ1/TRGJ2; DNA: TGTGCCTTGTGGGAGGCCCGAGGGAAACTCTTT; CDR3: CALWEARGKLF
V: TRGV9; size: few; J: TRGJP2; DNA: TGTGCCTTGTGGGAGCTTAGTAGTGATTGGATCAAGACGTTT; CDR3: CALWELSSDWIKTF
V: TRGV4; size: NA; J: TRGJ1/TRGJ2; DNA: TGTGCCACCTGGGATGGGCCTCTAATCCTGAATTATTATAAGAAACTCTTT; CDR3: CATWDGPLILNYYKKLF
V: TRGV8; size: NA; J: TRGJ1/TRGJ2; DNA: TGTGCCACCTGGGATAGGCCATCTTATTATAAGAAACTCTTT; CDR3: CATWDRPSYYKKLF
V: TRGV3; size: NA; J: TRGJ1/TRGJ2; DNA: TGTGCCACCTGGGACCGACTAATTTATTATAAGAAACTCTTT; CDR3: CATWDRLIYYKKLF
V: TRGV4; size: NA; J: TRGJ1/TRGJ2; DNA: TGTGCCACCTGGGATGGCTTCTATTATAAGAAACTCTTT; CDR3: CATWDGFYYKKLF
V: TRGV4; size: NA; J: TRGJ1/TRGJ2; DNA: TGTGCCACCTGGGATGGCCCCCGGATTAAGAAACTCTTT; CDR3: CATWDGPRIKKLF
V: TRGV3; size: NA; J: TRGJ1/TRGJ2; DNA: TGTGCCACCTGGGACAGGCTCACGGCCCCCAATCCGGATTATTATAAGAAACTCTTT; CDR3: CATWDRLTAPNPDYYKKLF
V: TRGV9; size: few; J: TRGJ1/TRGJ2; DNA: TGTGCCTTGTGGGAGGCAGTGAATTATTATAAGAAACTCTTT; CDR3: CALWEAVNYYKKLF
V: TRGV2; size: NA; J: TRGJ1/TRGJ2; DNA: TGTGCCACCTGGGACGCCTCTTATTATAAGAAACTCTTT; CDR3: CATWDASYYKKLF
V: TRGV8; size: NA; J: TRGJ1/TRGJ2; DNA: TGTGCCACCTGGGGCAAGAATTATTATAAGAAACTCTTT; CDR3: CATWGKNYYKKLF
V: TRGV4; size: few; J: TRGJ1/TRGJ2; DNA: TGTGCCACCTGGGATGCCCTCTATTATAAGAAACTCTTT; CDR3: CATWDALYYKKLF
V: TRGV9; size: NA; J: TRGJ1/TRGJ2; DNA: TGTGCCTTGTGGGAGGTGCAAGCGAGTTATAAGAAACTCTTT; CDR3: CALWEVQASYKKLF
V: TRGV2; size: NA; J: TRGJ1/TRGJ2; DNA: TGTGCCACCTGGGACGGGCATCTGGACCTCTTT; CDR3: CATWDGHLDLF
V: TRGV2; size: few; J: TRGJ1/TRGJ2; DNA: TGTGCCACCTGGGACGGGCCCGGGAATTATAAGAAACTCTTT; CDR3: CATWDGPGNYKKLF
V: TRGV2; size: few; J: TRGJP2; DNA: TGTGCCACCTGGGACGTGCGGGGTGGTGGTGATTGGATCAAGACGTTT; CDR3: CATWDVRGGGDWIKTF
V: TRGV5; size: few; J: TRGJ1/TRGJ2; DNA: TGTGCCACCTGGGACAGGCTAGCTTATTATAAGAAACTCTTT; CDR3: CATWDRLAYYKKLF
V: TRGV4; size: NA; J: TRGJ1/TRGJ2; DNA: TGTGCCACCTGGGATGGTCCGAATTATTATAAGAAACTCTTT; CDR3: CATWDGPNYYKKLF
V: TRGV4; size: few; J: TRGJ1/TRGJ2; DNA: TGTGCCACCTGGGATGGGATTTCTTATTATAAGAAACTCTTT; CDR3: CATWDGISYYKKLF
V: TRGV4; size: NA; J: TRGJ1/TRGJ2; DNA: TGTGCCACCTGGGATGTGGATACTTTTTATTATAAGAAACTCTTT; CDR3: CATWDVDTFYYKKLF
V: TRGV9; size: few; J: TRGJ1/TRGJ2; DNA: TGTGCCTTGTGGGAGCCGCTTAAGAAACTCTTT; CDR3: CALWEPLKKLF
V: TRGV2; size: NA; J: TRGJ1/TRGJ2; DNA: TGTGCCACCTGGGACGGACCCTCGGGTTATAAGAAACTCTTT; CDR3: CATWDGPSGYKKLF
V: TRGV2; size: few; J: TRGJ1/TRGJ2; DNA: TGTGCCACCTGGGACGGGCCATTGGGTCGTGGTAAGAAACTCTTT; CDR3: CATWDGPLGRGKKLF
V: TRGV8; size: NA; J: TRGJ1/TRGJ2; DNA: TGTGCCACCTGGCCATATGGAGATTATAAGAAACTCTTT; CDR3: CATWPYGDYKKLF
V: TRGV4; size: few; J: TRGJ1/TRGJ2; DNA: TGTGCCACCTGGGATGGGGTATGGGGGAAACTCTTT; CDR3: CATWDGVWGKLF
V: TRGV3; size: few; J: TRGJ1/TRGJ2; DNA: TGTGCCACCTGGGACAGCAGGGTTTATTATAAGAAACTCTTT; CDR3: CATWDSRVYYKKLF
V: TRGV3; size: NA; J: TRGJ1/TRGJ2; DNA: TGTGCCACCTGGGACCCACCAGTGAATTATAAGAAACTCTTT; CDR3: CATWDPPVNYKKLF
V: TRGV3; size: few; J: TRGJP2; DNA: TGTGCCACCTGGGATAAGGGTAGTAGTGATTGGATCAAGACGTTT; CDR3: CATWDKGSSDWIKTF
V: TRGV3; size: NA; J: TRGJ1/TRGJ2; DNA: TGTGCCACCTGGGACAGGCTGGCGAATTATTATAAGAAACTCTTT; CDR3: CATWDRLANYYKKLF
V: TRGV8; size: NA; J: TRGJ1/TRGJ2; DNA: TGTGCCACCTGGGACCAGGGGACATATTATAAGAAACTCTTT; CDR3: CATWDQGTYYKKLF
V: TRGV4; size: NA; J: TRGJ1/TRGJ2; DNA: TGTGCCACCTGGGATGGCCCCCGGAAGAAACTCTTT; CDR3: CATWDGPRKKLF
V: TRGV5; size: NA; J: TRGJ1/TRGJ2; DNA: TGTGCCACCTGGGACAGGGAGTTGGGTAGGAAACTCTTT; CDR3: CATWDRELGRKLF
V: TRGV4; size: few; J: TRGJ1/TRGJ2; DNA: TGTGCCACCTGGGATGGGACTCATAAGAAACTCTTT; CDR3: CATWDGTHKKLF
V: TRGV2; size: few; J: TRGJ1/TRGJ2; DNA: TGTGCCACCTGGGACGGGCCAAGAAAGAAACTCTTT; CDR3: CATWDGPRKKLF
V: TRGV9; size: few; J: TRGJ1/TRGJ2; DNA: TGTGCCTTGTGGGAGGTGCTTAATTATTATAAGAAACTCTTT; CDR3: CALWEVLNYYKKLF
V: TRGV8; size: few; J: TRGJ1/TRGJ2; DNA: TGTGCCACCTGGGACGGGCCCCCTAAGAATTATTATAAGAAACTCTTT; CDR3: CATWDGPPKNYYKKLF
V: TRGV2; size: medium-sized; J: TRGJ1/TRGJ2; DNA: TGTGCCACCTGGGACGGGCGGAATTATTATAAGAAACTCTTT; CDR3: CATWDGRNYYKKLF
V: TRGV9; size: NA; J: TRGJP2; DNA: TGTGCCTTGTGGGAGCTATCTCCTAGCGATTGGATCAAGACGTTT; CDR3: CALWELSPSDWIKTF
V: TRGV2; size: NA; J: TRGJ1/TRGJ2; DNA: TGTGCCACCTGGGACGGGCCCAGTAAGAAATATAAGAAACTCTTT; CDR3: CATWDGPSKKYKKLF
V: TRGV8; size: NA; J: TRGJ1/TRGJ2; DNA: TGTGCCACCTGGGACACGATCCGAACGAGGGATAAGAAACTCTTT; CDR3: CATWDTIRTRDKKLF
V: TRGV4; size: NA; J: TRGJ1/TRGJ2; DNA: TGTGCCACCTGGGACAACGAGCTCTTT; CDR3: CATWDNELF
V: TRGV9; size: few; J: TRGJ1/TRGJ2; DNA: TGTGCCTTGTGGGAGGCCCTCTCTCAGGATAAGAAACTCTTT; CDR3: CALWEALSQDKKLF
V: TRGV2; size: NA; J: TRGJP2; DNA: TGTGCCACCTGGGACGGGCGAAGCAGTGATTGGATCAAGACGTTT; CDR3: CATWDGRSSDWIKTF
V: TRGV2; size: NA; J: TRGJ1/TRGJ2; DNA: TGTGCCACCTGGGACAGGGAAGCTCGGAAACTCTTT; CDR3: CATWDREARKLF
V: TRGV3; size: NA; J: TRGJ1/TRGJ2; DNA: TGTGCCACCTGGGACAGCCCTCAGACGGATTATTATAAGAATCTCTTT; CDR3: CATWDSPQTDYYKNLF